This T cell receptor beta chain was retrieved from a study of blood T cell repertoires in COVID-19. Study context: Acute and convalescent COVID-19 samples came from the United States, Italy and Spain.

The trim removed 1 base at V and 10 bases at J, leaving 8 bases unmatched. This CDR3 has 15 residues. Looked up from germline, CDR1 is SGHTA and CDR2 is FQGNSA. Source study methods: Reference gene primers were amplified, and this amplification served to estimate nucleated cell counts. Sequencing used immunoSEQ multiplex PCR; TCRdb keeps in-frame clones, though not all of them. V and J calls and clone size follow that table, whereas D and trimming were derived from the DNA. The sample records a few hundred thousand clones, 70% to 90% being singletons. The sample was peripheral blood. V gene TRBV7-2 combines with J gene TRBJ2-1; 9 positions agree with TRBD2. The receptor was isolated from a man aged 25 to 45 with active or convalescent COVID-19. This CDR3 reads CASSLVAGGRQEQFF. CDR3 nucleotide sequence: TGTGCCAGCAGCTTAGTTGCGGGGGGGCGCCAAGAGCAGTTCTTC.